The next 17 T cell receptor beta chains were all read from a single sample in a study of T cells after yellow fever vaccination. TCRdb reprocessed the 5' RACE reads with MiXCR, giving one entry per CDR3 protein. Counted here are just under 600,000 distinct CDR3 sequences, around an eighth occurring once; the ten biggest clones make up over 12%. The specimen comprised PBMCs, sampled on the day of the yellow fever booster vaccination. These receptor sequences come from a man aged 30-40 years who received the YFV17D yellow fever vaccine.

V gene TRBV4-2 combines with J gene TRBJ2-3; D gene unclear. Germline V lookup: CDR1 LGHNA, CDR2 YNFKEQ. This CDR3 spans 15 amino acids. V lost 4 bases to trimming and J lost 3 bases, with 14 bases between them. CDR3 sequence (DNA): TGTGCCAGCAGCCCGTCCGTGGGTCGGACAGATACGCAGTATTTT. Translating gives CASSPSVGRTDTQYF.

This clonotype was seen a handful of times. The CDR3: CASSFGGVPEAFF. As DNA, the CDR3 is TGTGCCAGCAGCTTCGGGGGGGTCCCTGAAGCTTTCTTT. The genes are TRBV5-4 and TRBJ1-1; D may be TRBD1 (5 bases). The V and J ends lost 2 bases and 6 bases respectively, with 11 bases between them. The CDR3 is 13 amino acids. Germline V gene data show CDR1 as SGHNT and CDR2 as YYREEE (reference sequence).

CDR3: CASSSTDSGANVLTF. CDR3 nucleotide sequence: TGCGCCAGCAGCAGCACGGACTCTGGGGCCAACGTCCTGACTTTC. V and J are TRBV5-1 and TRBJ2-6; D ambiguous. V lost 4 bases and J 0 bases, leaving 8 bases between the germline ends. The CDR3 contains 15 residues. Per the germline V gene, CDR1 is SGHRS and CDR2 is YFSETQ.

The V call is TRBV7-2, the J call TRBJ2-3; 8 bases fit TRBD2. Trimming cost V 0 bases and J 9 bases; bases outside gene matches: 2. The length of the CDR3 is 13 residues. Germline CDR1 reads SGHTA; CDR2 reads FQGNSA. The CDR3 bases are TGTGCCAGCAGCTTAGCGGGACTAGGAACGCAGTATTTT. It yields the protein CASSLAGLGTQYF.

The chain links TRBV5-1 to TRBJ1-3; no clear D. V was shortened by 2 bases and J by 4 bases, with 16 bases between the two germline ends. Germline loops: CDR1 SGHRS, CDR2 YFSETQ. CDR3 length equals 16 residues. CDR3 residues: CASSFHAETLGNTIYF. DNA for the CDR3: TGCGCCAGCAGCTTTCATGCTGAGACACTAGGAAACACCATATATTTT.

The V and J genes are TRBV28 and TRBJ2-5; 9 bases fit TRBD2. The CDR3 runs 16 residues. Trimming at V came to 3 bases and at J to 4 bases, leaving 9 bases not matched to a gene. Per germline, CDR1 MDHEN and CDR2 SYDVKM. CDR3 in DNA: TGTGCCAGCAGTTTTTTGGGCGGGAGGGCCTCAGAGACCCAGTACTTC. Translated, it gives CASSFLGGRASETQYF.

The genes are TRBV11-2 and TRBJ2-7; TRBD1 agrees at 9 bases. The junction had 5 bases not matched to a gene; V was cut back by 1 base and J by 1 base. The CDR3 covers 16 residues. Germline V gene lookup returns CDR1 SGHAT and CDR2 FQNNGV. The CDR3 coding sequence is TGTGCCAGCAGCTTAGTCGGGACAGGGCTTTCCTACGAGCAGTACTTC. Residues: CASSLVGTGLSYEQYF.

This clonotype has a handful of counts. V usage is TRBV6-2 or TRBV6-3 and J usage is TRBJ1-1; D remains unclear. CDR3 length equals 13 residues. V lost 2 bases and J 3 bases, leaving 7 bases between the germline ends. Germline V CDR1 and CDR2: MNHEY, SVGEGT. The CDR3 loop is CASSYDSDTEAFF. The CDR3 DNA is TGTGCCAGCAGTTACGATTCGGACACTGAAGCTTTCTTT.

V and J are TRBV28 and TRBJ2-3; 9 bases map to TRBD2. The V gene's germline CDR1 is MDHEN and CDR2 SYDVKM. After removal of 1 base from V and 4 bases from J, the junction contained 6 bases not matched to a gene. This CDR3 has 16 residues. The CDR3 protein is CASSLYPSGAADTQYF. CDR3 in DNA: TGTGCCAGCAGTTTATATCCTAGCGGGGCCGCAGATACGCAGTATTTT.

This clonotype was seen more than once but under ten times. An end of the junction differs from the germline gene, which may be a read error. V is TRBV20-1 and J is TRBJ2-7, with TRBD1 as a possible D gene (6 bases). Per the germline V gene, CDR1 is DFQATT and CDR2 is SNEGSKA (reference sequence). This CDR3 contains 16 residues. The DNA of the CDR3 is TGCTGTGCTAGAGGTACCGGGACAAAAGCCGATTACGAGCAGTACTTC. Its protein product is CCARGTGTKADYEQYF.

This clonotype was counted many times. The chain combines TRBV30 with TRBJ2-5, with a weak D call TRBD1 (5 bases). The germline CDR1 and CDR2 sequences are GTSNPN and SVGIG (reference sequence). This CDR3 spans 13 amino acids. V gave up 4 bases and J gave up 4 bases, with 13 bases separating them. CDR3 amino acids: CAWTRRRGETQYF. The CDR3 DNA follows: TGTGCCTGGACCCGACGAAGGGGAGAGACCCAGTACTTC.

The CDR3 nucleotides read TGCAGTGCTAGAAGGGGACAAGATAATTCACCCCTCCACTTT. This gives the protein CSARRGQDNSPLHF. The genes are TRBV20-1 and TRBJ1-6; D perhaps matches TRBD1 (6 bases). V was trimmed by 2 bases and J by 5 bases, leaving 10 bases between them. Per germline, CDR1 DFQATT and CDR2 SNEGSKA (reference sequence). The CDR3 spans 14 residues.

V usage is TRBV5-1 and J usage is TRBJ2-3; 10 bases fit TRBD2. Unmatched junction bases numbered 3, after V lost 2 bases and J lost 3 bases. The CDR3 runs 15 residues. Germline assignment: CDR1 SGHRS and CDR2 YFSETQ. In DNA, the CDR3 is TGCGCCAGCAGCTTACTAGCGGGACGAACAGATACGCAGTATTTT. Translated: CASSLLAGRTDTQYF. The full variable domain, completed using reference TRBV5-1 and TRBJ2-3, is KAGVTQTPRYLIKTRGQQVTLSCSPISGHRSVSWYQQTPGQGLQFLFEYFSETQRNKGNFPGRFSGRQFSNSRSEMNVSTLELGDSALYLCASSLLAGRTDTQYFGPGTRLTVL.

This clonotype was seen more than once but under ten times. V and J are TRBV7-2 and TRBJ2-3; 10 nucleotides match TRBD2. The trim removed 5 bases at V and 7 bases at J, leaving 12 bases unmatched. Germline V gives CDR1 SGHTA, CDR2 FQGNSA. The CDR3 is 16 amino acids. The CDR3 DNA sequence: TGTGCCAGCAGCAAAGAAGTAGCGGGAGGAAGAAATACGCAGTATTTT. Its protein product is CASSKEVAGGRNTQYF.

This chain links TRBV4-3 with TRBJ2-1; 9 positions match TRBD2. The V gene's germline CDR1 is LGHNA and CDR2 YSLEER. Unmatched junction bases numbered 10, after V lost 10 bases and J lost 9 bases. The CDR3 is made up of 13 amino acids. Here the CDR3 reads CATCPREGGEQFF. In nucleotides, the CDR3 is TGCGCCACCTGTCCGCGGGAGGGCGGTGAGCAGTTCTTC.

This chain joins TRBV5-4 and TRBJ2-1, with D perhaps TRBD2 (6 bases). The V gene lost 5 bases and the J gene lost 8 bases, with 14 bases spanning the gap. CDR3 length: 13 amino acids. CDR1 is SGHNT, CDR2 YYREEE, per germline (reference sequence). The CDR3 DNA sequence: TGTGCCAGCAGTAAAGCCCCGGGGGATGAGCAGTTCTTC. Its protein product is CASSKAPGDEQFF.

Remarks on this clonotype: A junction end diverges from the germline sequence, so it may reflect a read error. The CDR3 nucleotides read TGTGCCAGCAGCCAGCCGACTGGAAAGCGTGACTTT. Encoded protein: CASSQPTGKRDF. The chain recombines TRBV12-3 or TRBV12-4 with TRBJ1-1; D is unresolved. The CDR3 is 12 amino acids.